The 19 T cell receptor beta chains below all came from one sample that was sequenced in a study of pediatric ulcerative colitis. Profiling relied on immunoSEQ multiplex PCR, and the TCRdb table lists in-frame clones only, not all of them. The table has 54,000 or so clones, about nine tenths seen once; the top ten hold about 1.5%. The sequenced sample was blood. These receptors originate from a boy aged 5-17 years who was a control in a study of pediatric ulcerative colitis.

The chain is built from TRBV11-2 and TRBJ2-7, with 7 bases fitting TRBD1. With V trimmed by 4 bases and J by 2 bases, 5 bases remained unmatched. The CDR3 length is 14 residues. Germline V gene sequence: CDR1 SGHAT, CDR2 FQNNGV. The CDR3 sequence: CASSSAGQAYEQYF. Written as DNA, the CDR3 is TGTGCCAGCAGCTCGGCAGGACAGGCCTACGAGCAGTACTTC.

The CDR3 DNA reads as TGTGCCAGCAGTTACTCGTCCGGGGTGAACACTGAAGCTTTCTTT. Its protein product is CASSYSSGVNTEAFF. V and J are TRBV6-5 and TRBJ1-1; D gene uncertain. The CDR3 contains 15 residues. V lost 0 bases and J 0 bases, leaving 8 bases between the germline ends. Germline CDR1 and CDR2: MNHEY and SVGAGI.

The rearrangement joins TRBV7-8 to TRBJ1-1, with 7 positions matching TRBD1. Per germline, CDR1 SGHVS and CDR2 FQNEAQ. The J segment lost 0 bases and the V segment lost 5 bases, leaving 12 bases of the junction unmatched. The CDR3 is 17 amino acids. CDR3 sequence reads: CASSPSLSQGMNTEAFF. The DNA of the CDR3 is TGTGCCAGCAGCCCCTCCCTCTCACAGGGGATGAACACTGAAGCTTTCTTT.

The V gene is TRBV4-3, the J gene TRBJ2-1; 7 bases match TRBD1. The V gene's germline CDR1 is LGHNA and CDR2 YSLEER. This CDR3 contains 14 residues. Trimming removed 6 bases from V and 4 bases from J; junction bases left unmatched: 6. The CDR3 here is CASSHLGQYNEQFF. The CDR3 nucleotides are TGCGCCAGCAGTCATCTGGGACAGTACAATGAGCAGTTCTTC.

CDR3 in amino acids: CASSVGQATGELFF. The CDR3 DNA is TGTGCCAGCAGCGTAGGACAGGCCACCGGGGAGCTGTTTTTT. This sequence joins TRBV9 and TRBJ2-2, with D possibly matching TRBD1 (6 bases). Between the trimmed V and J ends, which lost 0 bases and 4 bases, there was a span of 7 bases. CDR1 is SGDLS and CDR2 is YYNGEE in the germline V gene. There are 14 residues in the CDR3.

This clone turned up a few times. This chain uses TRBV28 with TRBJ1-1, with 7 nucleotides matching TRBD1. After removal of 0 bases from V and 11 bases from J, the junction contained 9 bases not matched to a gene. The CDR3 totals 14 residues. Germline CDR1 is MDHEN and CDR2 is SYDVKM. The CDR3 sequence is CASSLWTGRATAFF. The CDR3, as DNA: TGTGCCAGCAGTTTATGGACAGGGAGGGCTACGGCTTTCTTT.

V is TRBV11-3 and J is TRBJ2-7, with a possible D match to TRBD1 (5 bases). The V gene's germline CDR1 is SGHNT and CDR2 YENEEA. V was trimmed by 2 bases and J by 2 bases, leaving 13 bases between them. The CDR3 is 15 amino acids. For the CDR3, the DNA is TGTGCCAGCAGCTTAAGGGAAGGGGTGGCCTACGAGCAGTACTTC. Translation: CASSLREGVAYEQYF.

The rearrangement links TRBV10-3 to TRBJ1-1; 8 bases are shared with TRBD1. Germline CDR1 reads ENHRY; CDR2 reads SYGVKD. Unmatched junction bases numbered 7, after V lost 7 bases and J lost 3 bases. This CDR3 contains 14 residues. CDR3 region: CAITWDRKDTEAFF. The CDR3 coding sequence is TGTGCCATCACCTGGGACAGGAAGGACACTGAAGCTTTCTTT.

The chain carries TRBV6-5 and TRBJ1-5; 7 bases fit TRBD1. The germline V gene has CDR1 MNHEY and CDR2 SVGAGI. The ends lost 6 bases at V and 4 bases at J; junction bases unmatched: 3. The CDR3 loop spans 13 amino acids. CDR3 amino acids: CASSTGQNQPQHF. The CDR3 coding sequence is TGTGCCAGCAGCACGGGACAGAATCAGCCCCAGCATTTT.

The chain is built from TRBV28 and TRBJ1-5; TRBD1 agrees at 8 bases. V gave up 6 bases and J gave up 1 base; unmatched junction bases: 5. The CDR3 consists of 15 residues. Germline V lookup: CDR1 MDHEN, CDR2 SYDVKM. The chain's CDR3 is CASSGQGLSNQPQHF. In DNA, the CDR3 is TGTGCCAGCAGCGGACAGGGTTTAAGCAATCAGCCCCAGCATTTT.

The chain recombines TRBV4-3 with TRBJ1-2; 7 nucleotides align to TRBD1. The germline gives CDR1 LGHNA, CDR2 YSLEER. The CDR3 is 14 residues long. J lost 1 base, V lost 4 bases, and 3 bases had no gene match. The CDR3 coding sequence is TGCGCCAGCAGCCCCCGGGACAGTAACTATGGCTACACCTTC. It codes for CASSPRDSNYGYTF.

This clone was counted a single time. V gene TRBV2 combines with J gene TRBJ2-5, with D maybe TRBD2 (5 bases). This CDR3 spans 14 amino acids. Germline V gene lookup returns CDR1 SNHLY and CDR2 FYNNEI. Trimming pared 1 base from V and 5 bases from J, leaving 11 bases between. The CDR3 bases are TGTGCCAGCAGTGAAGGGCTAGCTACGGAGACCCAGTACTTC. Residues: CASSEGLATETQYF.

V and J are TRBV6-4 and TRBJ2-1; TRBD2 agrees at 14 bases. J was trimmed by 8 bases and V by 6 bases; bases with no gene match: 6. CDR3 size: 15 residues. Germline CDR1 and CDR2: MRHNA and SNTAGT. The DNA for the CDR3 is TGTGCCAGCAGCCTAGGGACTAGCGGGGGTGATGAGCAGTTCTTC. It encodes CASSLGTSGGDEQFF.

This clone was counted a few times. Other nucleotide sequences in the sample specify the same CDR3. The chain is built from TRBV25-1 and TRBJ2-7; 8 nucleotides match TRBD2. Trimming at V came to 8 bases and at J to 6 bases, leaving 9 bases not matched to a gene. Germline CDR1 is MGHDK and CDR2 is SYGVNS. The CDR3 totals 13 residues. The CDR3, as DNA: TGTGCCAGCGGTCGGGCGGGGGGAGGCGAGCAGTACTTC. Residues: CASGRAGGGEQYF.

The rearrangement links TRBV21-1 to TRBJ2-3; no DNA check was done on the table's D call, TRBD1. TRBV21-1 is noted as a pseudogene. This CDR3 is 15 amino acids long. CDR3 DNA: TGTGCCAGCAGCTCTCCAGGGGGCCCCACAGATACGCAGTATTTT. Translation gives CASSSPGGPTDTQYF.

The V and J genes are TRBV5-1 and TRBJ2-3; D is uncertain. The CDR3 has 16 amino acids. Germline CDR1 reads SGHRS; CDR2 reads YFSETQ. Trimming removed 1 base at V and 3 bases at J, with 15 bases between. The CDR3 bases are TGCGCCAGCAGCTTGTTTTATAATCCCCCTACAGATACGCAGTATTTT. It specifies CASSLFYNPPTDTQYF.

The V gene is TRBV15, the J gene TRBJ1-4, with 7 positions matching TRBD1. In germline, CDR1 is LNHNV, CDR2 YYDKDF (reference sequence). This CDR3 is 15 amino acids long. The J segment lost 1 base and the V segment lost 2 bases, leaving 1 base of the junction unmatched. CDR3 DNA: TGTGCCACCAGCAGATACAGGGGAACTAATGAAAAACTGTTTTTT. Its protein product is CATSRYRGTNEKLFF.

The chain uses TRBV5-4 and TRBJ2-5; a weak D match, TRBD2 (6 bases). The CDR3 runs 14 residues. Trimming removed 4 bases at V and 5 bases at J, with 15 bases between. Germline V CDR1 and CDR2: SGHNT, YYREEE (reference sequence). In DNA, the CDR3 is TGTGCCAGCAGCCCGGCGGGGAGTAGGGAGACCCAGTACTTC. The encoded protein is CASSPAGSRETQYF.

The V and J genes are TRBV4-1 and TRBJ2-5, with D possibly matching TRBD1 (6 bases). CDR1 is MGHRA, CDR2 YSYEKL, per germline. V was shortened by 4 bases and J by 5 bases, with 20 bases between the two germline ends. The CDR3 has 16 residues. CDR3 sequence (DNA): TGCGCCAGCAGCCCCGGCGACACGACAGGTCGGGAGACCCAGTACTTC. Its protein is CASSPGDTTGRETQYF.